This T cell receptor beta chain is drawn from a study of human T cells and chemical hapten exposure. The overall study: An area of 2 cm by 2 to 2.5 cm on upper inner arm skin received 2% DPC for sensitization. Slight volume differences across pooled libraries mainly accounted for varying per-sample TCR yields.

V dropped 3 bases and J dropped 1 base, with 8 bases sitting between them. The CDR3 contains 13 residues. Germline loops: CDR1 DFQATT, CDR2 SNEGSKA (reference sequence). TCRdb independently ran MiXCR on the RACE reads; one entry per CDR3 protein. In the table there are tens of thousands of distinct CDR3 sequences, roughly 15% of which are singletons. The sample's time point: pre-sensitization, week 0. Treatment indicated: therapeutic diphenylcyclopropenone sensitization with weekly scalp DPC. The donor pool consisted of alopecia patients aged 18 to 70 years, considered suitable for DPC. The clonotype comes from a woman aged 50 to 65 with alopecia areata. Some clones in this sample may be carry-over from other donors' samples. Source: whole blood, taken in connection with sensitization to the hapten diphenylcyclopropenone (DPC). The chain uses TRBV20-1 and TRBJ2-3; D is unresolved. CDR3: CSASPSGTDTQYF. As DNA, the CDR3 is TGCAGTGCTAGTCCCAGCGGCACAGATACGCAGTATTTT.